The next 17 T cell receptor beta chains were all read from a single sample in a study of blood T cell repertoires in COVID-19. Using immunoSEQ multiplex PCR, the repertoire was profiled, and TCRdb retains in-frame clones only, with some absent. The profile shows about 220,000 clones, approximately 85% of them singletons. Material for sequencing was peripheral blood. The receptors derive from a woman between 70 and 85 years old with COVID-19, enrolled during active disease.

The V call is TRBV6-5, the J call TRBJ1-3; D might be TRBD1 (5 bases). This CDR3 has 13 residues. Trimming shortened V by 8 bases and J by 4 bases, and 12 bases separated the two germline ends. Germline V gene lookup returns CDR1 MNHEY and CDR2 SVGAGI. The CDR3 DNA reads TGTGCCAGCCGGAGGGACCCGGGAAACACCATATATTTT. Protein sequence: CASRRDPGNTIYF.

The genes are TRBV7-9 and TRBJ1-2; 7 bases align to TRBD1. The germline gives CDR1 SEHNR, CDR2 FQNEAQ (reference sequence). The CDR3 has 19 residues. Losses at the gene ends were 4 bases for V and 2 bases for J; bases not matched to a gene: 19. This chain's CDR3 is CASSSGIVAGTVENYGYTF. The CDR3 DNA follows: TGTGCCAGCAGCTCCGGAATTGTTGCCGGGACAGTCGAAAACTATGGCTACACCTTC.

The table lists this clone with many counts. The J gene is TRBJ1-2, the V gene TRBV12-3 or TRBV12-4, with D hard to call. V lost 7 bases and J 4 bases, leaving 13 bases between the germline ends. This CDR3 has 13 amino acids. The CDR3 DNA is TGTGCCAGCACCCCACAGCCCACCTATGGCTACACCTTC. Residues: CASTPQPTYGYTF.

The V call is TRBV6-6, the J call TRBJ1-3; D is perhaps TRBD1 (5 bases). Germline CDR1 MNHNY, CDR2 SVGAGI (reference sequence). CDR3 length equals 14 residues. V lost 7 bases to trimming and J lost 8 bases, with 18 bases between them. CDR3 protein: CASTPSAGWDTIYF. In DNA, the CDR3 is TGTGCCAGCACCCCCTCGGCAGGGTGGGACACCATATATTTT.

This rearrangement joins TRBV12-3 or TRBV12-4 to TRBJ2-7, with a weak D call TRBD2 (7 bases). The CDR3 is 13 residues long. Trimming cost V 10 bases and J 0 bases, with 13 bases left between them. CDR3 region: CATARGASYEQYF. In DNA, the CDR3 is TGTGCCACTGCCCGGGGGGCCTCCTACGAGCAGTACTTC.

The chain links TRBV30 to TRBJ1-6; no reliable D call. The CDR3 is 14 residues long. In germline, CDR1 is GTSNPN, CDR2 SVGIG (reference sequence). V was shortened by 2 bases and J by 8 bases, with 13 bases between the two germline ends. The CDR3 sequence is CAWSPRGNHSPLHF. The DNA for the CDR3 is TGTGCCTGGAGTCCGAGAGGGAACCATTCACCCCTCCACTTT. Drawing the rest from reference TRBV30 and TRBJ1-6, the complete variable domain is SQTIHQWPATLVQPVGSPLSLECTVEGTSNPNLYWYRQAAGRGLQLLFYSVGIGQISSEVPQNLSASRPQDRQFILSSKKLLLSDSGFYLCAWSPRGNHSPLHFGNGTRLTVT.

The CDR3, as DNA: TGTGCCAGCAGTCGGGACTACAATGAGCAGTTCTTC. Encoded protein: CASSRDYNEQFF. V is TRBV6-2 or TRBV6-3 and J is TRBJ2-1, with a tentative D call TRBD2 (5 bases). Germline CDR1 reads MNHEY; CDR2 reads SVGEGT. Trimming shortened V by 5 bases and J by 3 bases, and 5 bases separated the two germline ends. The CDR3 is 12 amino acids.

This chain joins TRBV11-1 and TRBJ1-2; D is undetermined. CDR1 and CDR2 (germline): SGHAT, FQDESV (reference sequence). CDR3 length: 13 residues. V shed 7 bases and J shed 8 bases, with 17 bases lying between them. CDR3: CASTLLSGFGYTF. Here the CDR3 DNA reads TGTGCCAGCACCCTACTGTCGGGGTTCGGCTACACCTTC.

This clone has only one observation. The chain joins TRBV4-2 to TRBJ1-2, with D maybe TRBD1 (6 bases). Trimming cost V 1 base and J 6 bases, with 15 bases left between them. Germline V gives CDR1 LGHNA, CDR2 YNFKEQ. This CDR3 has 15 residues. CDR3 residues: CASSQAGQGWDGYTF. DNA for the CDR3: TGTGCCAGCAGCCAAGCGGGTCAGGGGTGGGATGGCTACACCTTC.

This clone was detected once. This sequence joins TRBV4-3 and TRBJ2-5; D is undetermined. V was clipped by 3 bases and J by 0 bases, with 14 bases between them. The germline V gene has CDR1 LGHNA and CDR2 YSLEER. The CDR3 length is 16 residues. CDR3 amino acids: CASSHNRWAYQETQYF. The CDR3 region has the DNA TGCGCCAGCAGCCATAACCGATGGGCGTACCAAGAGACCCAGTACTTC.

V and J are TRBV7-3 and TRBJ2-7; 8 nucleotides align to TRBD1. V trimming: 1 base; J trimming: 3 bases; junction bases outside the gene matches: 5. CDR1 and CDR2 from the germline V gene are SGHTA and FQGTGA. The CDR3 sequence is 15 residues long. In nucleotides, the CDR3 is TGTGCCAGCAGCTTAATAAGGGACAGGAACTACGAGCAGTACTTC. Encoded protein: CASSLIRDRNYEQYF.

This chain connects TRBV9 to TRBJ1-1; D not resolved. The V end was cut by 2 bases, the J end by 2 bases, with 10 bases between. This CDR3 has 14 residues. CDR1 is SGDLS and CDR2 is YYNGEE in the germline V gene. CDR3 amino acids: CASSVLPGNTEAFF. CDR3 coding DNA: TGTGCCAGCAGCGTCCTTCCGGGAAACACTGAAGCTTTCTTT.

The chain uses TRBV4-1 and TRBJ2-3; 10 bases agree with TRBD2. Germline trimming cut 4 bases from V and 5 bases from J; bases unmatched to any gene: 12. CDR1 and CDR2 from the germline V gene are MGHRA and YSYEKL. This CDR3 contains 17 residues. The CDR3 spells CASSRFSGLAIIDTQYF. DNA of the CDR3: TGCGCCAGCAGCCGGTTCTCGGGACTAGCGATAATAGATACGCAGTATTTT.

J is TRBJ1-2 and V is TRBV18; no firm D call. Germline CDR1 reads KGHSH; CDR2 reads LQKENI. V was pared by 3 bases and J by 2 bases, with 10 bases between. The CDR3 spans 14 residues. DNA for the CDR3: TGTGCCAGCTCACCCCCCCCGGGGAACTATGGCTACACCTTC. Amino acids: CASSPPPGNYGYTF. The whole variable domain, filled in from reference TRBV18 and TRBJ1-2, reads NAGVMQNPRHLVRRRGQEARLRCSPMKGHSHVYWYRQLPEEGLKFMVYLQKENIIDESGMPKERFSAEFPKEGPSILRIQQVVRGDSAAYFCASSPPPGNYGYTFGSGTRLTVV.

The CDR3, as DNA: TGCAGCCCCGGGACAGGTACCTACGAGCAGTACTTC. Protein: CSPGTGTYEQYF. This sequence joins TRBV29-1 and TRBJ2-7; TRBD1 aligns across 8 bases. CDR3 length equals 12 residues. Per the germline V gene, CDR1 is SQVTM and CDR2 is ANQGSEA. Trimming removed 8 bases from V and 2 bases from J; junction bases left unmatched: 5.

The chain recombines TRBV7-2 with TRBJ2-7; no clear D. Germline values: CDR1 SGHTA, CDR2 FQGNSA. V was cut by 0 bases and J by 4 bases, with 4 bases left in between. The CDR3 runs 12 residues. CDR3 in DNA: TGTGCCAGCAGCTTAGCAGAGTACGAGCAGTACTTC. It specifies CASSLAEYEQYF.

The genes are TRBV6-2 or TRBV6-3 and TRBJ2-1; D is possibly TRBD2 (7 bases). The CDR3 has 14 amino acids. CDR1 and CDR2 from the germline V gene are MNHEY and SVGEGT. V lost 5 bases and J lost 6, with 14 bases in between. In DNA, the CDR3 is TGTGCCAGCAGTGGGGGGGCGAGGATCAATGAGCAGTTCTTC. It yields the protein CASSGGARINEQFF.